These 25 T cell receptor beta chains came from one sample sequenced in a study of tumor-infiltrating lymphocytes in primary liver carcinoma. A primer matching the constant region was used to make TCR beta cDNA from approximately 0.45 ug of total RNA. TCR beta libraries came from three nested multiplex PCR rounds using slightly modified ARM-PCR. TRBV1-TRBV30 forward primers and a C-beta reverse primer were used in the first two PCR rounds, which each ran for nine to ten cycles. TCRdb redid the calling of the multiplex PCR reads with MiXCR, one entry per CDR3 protein. In the table there are 150,000 to 200,000 distinct CDR3 sequences, around four fifths of which are singletons. Starting material for RNA and DNA co-extraction consisted of about 17-34 mg of unsorted bulk tissue. Source material: tumor tissue from primary liver carcinoma. Every receptor here comes from a man in his forties or fifties with primary liver carcinoma and hepatitis B virus infection.

Remarks on this clonotype: The conserved phenylalanine or tryptophan is not found at the CDR3 terminus, so this likely reflects a read error. The chain couples TRBV29-1 to TRBJ2-5; D may be TRBD1 (6 bases). The germline gives CDR1 SQVTM, CDR2 ANQGSEA. This CDR3 contains 13 residues. Trimming left V 2 bases short and J 9 bases short, with 16 bases between. The CDR3 protein is CSVETGGGKAQYV. Written as DNA, the CDR3 is TGCAGCGTTGAAACTGGGGGCGGAAAGGCCCAGTACGTC.

The V call is TRBV7-8, the J call TRBJ2-1, with D hard to call. There are 16 residues in the CDR3. Germline CDR1 reads SGHVS; CDR2 reads FQNEAQ. The CDR3 region is CVRSLASGSSFGEQFF. The CDR3 coding sequence is TGTGTCAGGAGCTTAGCCTCGGGTAGCTCATTCGGTGAGCAGTTCTTC.

This chain links TRBV2 with TRBJ2-3; D gene unclear. V lost 11 bases and J 5 bases, leaving 11 bases between the germline ends. This CDR3 spans 11 amino acids. Germline lookup yields CDR1 SNHLY and CDR2 FYNNEI. The CDR3 loop reads CADIFEDTQYF. The CDR3 DNA is TGTGCCGACATTTTCGAAGATACGCAGTATTTT.

This clonotype appeared many times. A much larger clone is a single base away; this may be a read error. The rearrangement joins TRBV29-1 to TRBJ2-5, with 8 nucleotides matching TRBD2. The CDR3 is 14 amino acids. CDR1 SQVTM and CDR2 ANQGSEA come from the germline V gene. CDR3 in amino acids: CGVEDKASGETQYF. The CDR3 DNA sequence: TGCGGCGTTGAAGATAAGGCTAGCGGGGAGACCCAGTACTTC.

About this clonotype: One end of the junction fails to match germline, which may point to a read error. The chain is built from TRBV14 and TRBJ1-3; D gene ambiguous. Germline V gene data show CDR1 as SGHDN and CDR2 as FVKESK. The CDR3 covers 15 residues. The CDR3 loop is CASSQDHSYGNSIYF. The CDR3 coding sequence is TGTGCCAGCAGCCAAGATCACAGCTATGGAAACTCCATATATTTT.

As regards this clonotype: This may be a read error: a much more frequent sequence differs by one nucleotide. This sequence joins TRBV28 and TRBJ2-1; D tentatively reads TRBD1 or TRBD2 (5 bases each). This CDR3 comprises 14 residues. Germline CDR1 is MDHEN and CDR2 is SYDVKM. Trimming removed 3 bases at V and 7 bases at J, with 13 bases between. CDR3 nucleotides: TGTGCCAGCAGTTTGGGGGTCGCGATGAATGAGCAGTTCTTC. Translated: CASSLGVAMNEQFF.

The chain is built from TRBV6-1 and TRBJ2-7; TRBD1 might be the D (5 bases). The germline V gene encodes CDR1 MNHNS and CDR2 SASEGT. The CDR3 has 15 amino acids. V lost 6 bases and J lost 1, with 16 bases in between. The CDR3 DNA reads TGTGCCAGCAGGGACCTTAGCAGGACATCCTACGAGCAGTACTTC. Translated: CASRDLSRTSYEQYF.

With regard to this clonotype: A read error is likely, as this CDR3 ends without the conserved phenylalanine or tryptophan. The chain is built from TRBV11-2 and TRBJ2-6; the D gene is possibly TRBD2 (6 bases). Germline V gene data show CDR1 as SGHAT and CDR2 as FQNNGV. The CDR3 length is 21 residues. CDR3 coding DNA: TGTGCCAACAGCATGGGGGGAGATAGGGGCATTTCCCTCTCTGGGGCCAACGTCCTGACTTCC. Protein product: CANSMGGDRGISLSGANVLTS.

As for this clonotype: At one end the junction does not follow the germline gene, possibly because of a read error. The chain uses TRBV29-1 and TRBJ2-2; D is possibly TRBD1 (5 bases). Germline CDR1 and CDR2: SQVTM and ANQGSEA. The CDR3 loop spans 15 amino acids. CDR3 bases: TGCAGCGTTGGGACAAGCGTGGCGAACGCCGGGGAGCTGTTTTTT. Translated: CSVGTSVANAGELFF.

This clonotype was counted many times. The gene calls are TRBV4-1 and TRBJ2-2; D may correspond to TRBD1 or TRBD2 (6 bases each). Trimming took 5 bases from V and 6 from J, leaving 16 bases between them. The CDR3 is 15 residues long. Germline CDR1 is MGHRA and CDR2 is YSYEKL. CDR3: CASSTQPRGAGELFF. The CDR3 DNA reads TGCGCCAGCAGCACCCAACCGAGGGGGGCCGGGGAGCTGTTTTTT.

About this clonotype itself: An end of the junction does not agree with germline; a read error may underlie this. This chain connects TRBV11-1 to TRBJ2-1; 10 bases line up with TRBD2. Germline V lookup: CDR1 SGHAT, CDR2 FQDESV (reference sequence). The CDR3 is made up of 16 amino acids. The CDR3 nucleotides read TGTGTCAGCAGCTTATCGAAGCGGGGGGGCTACTATGAGCAGTTCTTC. Its translation: CVSSLSKRGGYYEQFF.

About this clonotype itself: At one of its ends the junction is not consistent with the germline gene, which may arise from a read error. The chain joins TRBV10-3 to TRBJ2-5; 9 nucleotides align to TRBD2. The CDR3 contains 13 residues. Germline assignment: CDR1 ENHRY and CDR2 SYGVKD. Written as DNA, the CDR3 is TGTACCATCAGGCGGCGGGAGGGGGAGACCCAATACTTC. This translates into CTIRRREGETQYF.

Note on this clonotype: Its ends do not fully match the called genes, so a read error is possible. The chain joins TRBV6-2 or TRBV6-3 to TRBJ2-1; 7 nucleotides agree with TRBD1. CDR1 is MNHEY, CDR2 SVGEGT, per germline. This CDR3 has 16 residues. CDR3 sequence (DNA): TGTGCCAGCACTTACCCGGACAGGAGCCCCTACAATGAACAGTTCTTC. It translates to CASTYPDRSPYNEQFF.

The chain links TRBV29-1 to TRBJ1-1; no definite D call. This CDR3 contains 8 residues. The V gene's germline CDR1 is SQVTM and CDR2 ANQGSEA. CDR3 bases: TGCAGAGTAGAAGGAGCTTTCTTT. Encoded protein: CRVEGAFF. Using reference TRBV29-1 and TRBJ1-1 for the parts outside the CDR3, the full variable domain is SAVISQKPSRDICQRGTSLTIQCQVDSQVTMMFWYRQQPGQSLTLIATANQGSEATYESGFVIDKFPISRPNLTFSTLTVSNMSPEDSSIYLCRVEGAFFGQGTRLTVV.

About this clonotype: The CDR3 does not end in the conserved phenylalanine or tryptophan, so this is likely a read error. This chain connects TRBV5-4 to TRBJ2-1; the D is unclear. The CDR3 is made up of 14 amino acids. The germline gives CDR1 SGHNT, CDR2 YYREEE (reference sequence). Trimming removed 0 bases from V and 5 bases from J, with 9 bases in between. CDR3 amino acids: CASSLESQNNEQFV. CDR3 in DNA: TGTGCCAGCAGCTTGGAATCCCAAAACAATGAGCAGTTCGTC.

This clonotype was picked up a small number of times. One junction end disagrees with the germline gene, perhaps due to a read error. The chain joins TRBV7-9 to TRBJ2-1, with TRBD2 matching over 9 bases. The CDR3 is 15 amino acids. Germline values: CDR1 SEHNR, CDR2 FQNEAQ (reference sequence). The CDR3 DNA reads as TGTGCCAGCGGATCCCCGTTTCTAGCGGGGAATGAGCATTTCTTC. Translation: CASGSPFLAGNEHFF. Full variable domain (remainder filled in from reference TRBV7-9 and TRBJ2-1): DTGVSQNPRHKITKRGQNVTFRCDPISEHNRLYWYRQTLGQGPEFLTYFQNEAQLEKSRLLSDRFSAERPKGSFSTLEIQRTEQGDSAMYLCASGSPFLAGNEHFFGPGTRLTVL.

Turning to this clonotype: Because it lacks the conserved phenylalanine or tryptophan at the end, this CDR3 is likely a read error. For the CDR3, the DNA is TGTGCCAGCAGTTTAGGGCAGGGGGCTACTTACGAACAGTACATC. This sequence encodes CASSLGQGATYEQYI. The genes are TRBV12-3 or TRBV12-4 and TRBJ2-7; 8 bases are shared with TRBD1. The CDR3 spans 15 residues.

With regard to this clonotype: One end of the junction does not line up with germline, which may come from a read error. V gene TRBV11-1 combines with J gene TRBJ2-5; possibly TRBD2 for D (5 bases). There are 14 residues in the CDR3. CDR1 is SGHAT and CDR2 is FQDESV in the germline V gene (reference sequence). The CDR3 sequence: CASSLEAIQETQYF. As DNA, the CDR3 is TGTGCCAGCAGTTTGGAGGCTATCCAAGAGACCCAGTATTTC.

Note on this clonotype: Since no conserved phenylalanine or tryptophan closes the CDR3, a read error is the likely cause. V and J are TRBV24-1 and TRBJ2-7; 8 bases line up with TRBD1. This CDR3 has 15 residues. Germline V gene lookup returns CDR1 KGHDR and CDR2 SFDVKD. J gave up 4 bases and V 2 bases, and 6 bases lay outside the gene matches. The CDR3 loop reads CATSDSRTGKYEQYC. CDR3 bases: TGTGCCACCAGTGATTCCCGGACAGGGAAATACGAGCAGTACTGC.

Details on this clonotype: One junction end does not reproduce the germline sequence, and a read error may be involved. This chain links TRBV12-3 or TRBV12-4 with TRBJ1-1; maybe TRBD1 (5 bases). The CDR3 loop spans 14 amino acids. The chain's CDR3 is CTSSLGLMNTEVFF. CDR3 DNA sequence: TGTACCAGCAGTTTGGGGCTGATGAACACTGAAGTTTTCTTT.

About this clonotype itself: An end of the junction does not agree with germline; a read error may underlie this. V is TRBV4-3 and J is TRBJ2-2; possibly TRBD1 or TRBD2 for D (5 bases each). The CDR3 is 17 residues long. CDR1 and CDR2 (germline): LGHNA, YSLEER. The CDR3 here is CASSHQPYGDEPRELSF. The CDR3 DNA sequence: TGCGCCAGCAGCCACCAACCATATGGGGATGAGCCCAGGGAGCTGTCTTTT.

Points on this clonotype: A read error may account for a junction end that differs from germline. The chain has TRBV5-5 and TRBJ2-5; D remains ambiguous. The length of the CDR3 is 14 residues. CDR1 and CDR2 (germline): SGHKS, YYEKEE (reference sequence). CDR3 sequence (DNA): TGTGCCAGCAGCTTGGCTCGGTTTCAGGAGATCCAGTACTTT. This translates into CASSLARFQEIQYF.

In regard to this clonotype: This is likely a read error, given that the CDR3 carries no conserved phenylalanine or tryptophan at its end. This chain connects TRBV11-1 to TRBJ2-6; no clear D. This CDR3 contains 15 residues. Germline V CDR1 and CDR2: SGHAT, FQDESV (reference sequence). Here the CDR3 DNA reads TGCGCCAGCAGCTTGGACCGAGCTGGGGCCAACGTCCTGACTCTC. Translation: CASSLDRAGANVLTL.

Details on this clonotype: The junction differs from germline at one of its ends, possibly a read error. The chain carries TRBV5-5 and TRBJ2-7, with D tentatively TRBD1 (5 bases). The CDR3 is made up of 13 amino acids. Germline CDR1 reads SGHKS; CDR2 reads YYEKEE (reference sequence). The CDR3 reads CTSSFDRRYEQYF. As DNA, the CDR3 is TGTACCAGCAGCTTTGACAGAAGATACGAGCAGTACTTC.

Points on this clonotype: This is likely a read error, given that the CDR3 carries no conserved phenylalanine or tryptophan at its end. J is TRBJ1-5 and V is TRBV4-3; D unclear. CDR1 and CDR2 from the germline V gene are LGHNA and YSLEER. V lost 2 bases and J lost 5, with 7 bases in between. There are 13 residues in the CDR3. CDR3 sequence: CASSQKVHQPQHY. CDR3 DNA sequence: TGCGCCAGCAGCCAAAAAGTACATCAGCCCCAGCATTAT.